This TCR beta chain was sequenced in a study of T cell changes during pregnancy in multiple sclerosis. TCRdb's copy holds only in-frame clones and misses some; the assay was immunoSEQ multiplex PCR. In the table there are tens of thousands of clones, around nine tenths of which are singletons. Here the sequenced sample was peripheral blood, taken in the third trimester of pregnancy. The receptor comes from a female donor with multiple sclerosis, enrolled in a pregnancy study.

This CDR3 reads CASSFGGSNTGELFF. As DNA, the CDR3 is TGTGCCAGCAGCTTTGGCGGGAGTAACACCGGGGAGCTGTTTTTT. The V call is TRBV5-4, the J call TRBJ2-2, with 7 bases matching TRBD2. Looked up from germline, CDR1 is SGHNT and CDR2 is YYREEE (reference sequence). Losses at the gene ends were 2 bases for V and 2 bases for J; bases not matched to a gene: 3. The CDR3 contains 15 residues.